A selection of T cell receptor beta chains follows, all from one sample in a study of blood T cell repertoires in COVID-19. Sequenced by immunoSEQ multiplex PCR; TCRdb stores in-frame clones only, minus some. The sample holds approximately 120,000 clones, more than 70% seen once. Specimen: peripheral blood. All receptors derive from a human donor in a cohort sampled during active COVID-19. The CDR3 runs from the conserved cysteine through the conserved F or W. The order of the fields is CDR3 protein, CDR3 DNA, V gene, clone size, J gene, D gene. D genes are given only for firm matches. Expanded clones are given a class, and other clones once, few, many or no size at all.

CDR3aa: CAWSSGTGYDEQYF; CDR3nt: TGTGCCTGGAGTTCGGGGACAGGGTACGACGAGCAGTACTTC; v_gene: TRBV30; abundance: NA; j_gene: TRBJ2-7; d_gene: TRBD1
CDR3aa: CASNRGSMGYSYNEQFF; CDR3nt: TGTGCCAGTAACCGCGGGAGTATGGGTTACTCCTACAATGAGCAGTTCTTC; v_gene: TRBV19; abundance: NA; j_gene: TRBJ2-1; d_gene: TRBD2
CDR3aa: CASSERRQETQYF; CDR3nt: TGCGCCAGCAGTGAGCGGAGACAAGAGACCCAGTACTTC; v_gene: TRBV10-1; abundance: NA; j_gene: TRBJ2-5; d_gene: NA
CDR3aa: CASSIASNSNEQYF; CDR3nt: TGTGCCAGTAGTATAGCCAGTAATTCGAACGAGCAGTACTTC; v_gene: TRBV19; abundance: NA; j_gene: TRBJ2-7; d_gene: NA
CDR3aa: CASSSNQGGEAFF; CDR3nt: TGTGCCAGCAGTTCGAACCAGGGGGGAGAAGCTTTCTTT; v_gene: TRBV27; abundance: NA; j_gene: TRBJ1-1; d_gene: TRBD1
CDR3aa: CASSLMGQGLWSKGYTF; CDR3nt: TGTGCCAGCAGCCTTATGGGACAGGGGCTATGGAGTAAGGGCTACACCTTC; v_gene: TRBV5-8; abundance: NA; j_gene: TRBJ1-2; d_gene: TRBD1
CDR3aa: CASSYPSGDRVYGYTF; CDR3nt: TGTGCCAGCAGCTATCCCTCAGGGGACAGGGTCTATGGCTACACCTTC; v_gene: TRBV7-9; abundance: NA; j_gene: TRBJ1-2; d_gene: TRBD1
CDR3aa: CASSPRRGTGGEKLFF; CDR3nt: TGTGCCAGCAGCCCTCGCAGGGGGACAGGGGGTGAAAAACTGTTTTTT; v_gene: TRBV9; abundance: NA; j_gene: TRBJ1-4; d_gene: TRBD1
CDR3aa: CASKVDRLSSPLHF; CDR3nt: TGTGCCAGTAAGGTCGATAGACTGTCTTCACCCCTCCACTTT; v_gene: TRBV19; abundance: NA; j_gene: TRBJ1-6; d_gene: NA
CDR3aa: CASSLEPWGDEQFF; CDR3nt: TGTGCCAGCAGCTTAGAACCATGGGGGGATGAGCAGTTCTTC; v_gene: TRBV7-2; abundance: NA; j_gene: TRBJ2-1; d_gene: NA
CDR3aa: CASSPSGGNEQFF; CDR3nt: TGTGCCAGCAGCCCTAGCGGGGGGAATGAGCAGTTCTTC; v_gene: TRBV5-4; abundance: NA; j_gene: TRBJ2-1; d_gene: TRBD2
CDR3aa: CASSPSVATNEKLFF; CDR3nt: TGTGCCAGCAGCCCCTCGGTGGCAACTAATGAAAAACTGTTTTTT; v_gene: TRBV13; abundance: NA; j_gene: TRBJ1-4; d_gene: NA
CDR3aa: CASSSGQQETQYF; CDR3nt: TGCGCCAGCAGCTCCGGACAGCAAGAGACCCAGTACTTC; v_gene: TRBV5-1; abundance: NA; j_gene: TRBJ2-5; d_gene: NA
CDR3aa: CASSLRQLYEQYF; CDR3nt: TGTGCCAGCAGTCTAAGACAGCTATACGAGCAGTACTTC; v_gene: TRBV12-3/TRBV12-4; abundance: NA; j_gene: TRBJ2-7; d_gene: NA
CDR3aa: CASSQSSGTSGSSARGEQFF; CDR3nt: TGCGCCAGCAGCCAGTCTTCCGGGACTAGCGGGAGTTCCGCAAGGGGTGAGCAGTTCTTC; v_gene: TRBV4-1; abundance: NA; j_gene: TRBJ2-1; d_gene: TRBD2
CDR3aa: CASSSRAGAYEQYF; CDR3nt: TGTGCCAGCAGCTCGAGAGCGGGGGCCTACGAGCAGTACTTC; v_gene: TRBV5-6; abundance: NA; j_gene: TRBJ2-7; d_gene: TRBD2
CDR3aa: CASSIKSTSGSHEQYF; CDR3nt: TGTGCCAGTAGTATAAAGTCGACTAGCGGGAGCCACGAGCAGTACTTC; v_gene: TRBV19; abundance: NA; j_gene: TRBJ2-7; d_gene: TRBD2
CDR3aa: CASSQESQREGREQYF; CDR3nt: TGTGCCAGCAGCCAAGAATCCCAGCGGGAGGGTAGGGAGCAGTACTTC; v_gene: TRBV4-2; abundance: NA; j_gene: TRBJ2-7; d_gene: TRBD2
CDR3aa: CASSGTGGADNYGYTF; CDR3nt: TGTGCCAGCAGTGGGACAGGGGGCGCGGATAACTATGGCTACACCTTC; v_gene: TRBV2; abundance: few; j_gene: TRBJ1-2; d_gene: TRBD1
CDR3aa: CASSVRVGVQPQHF; CDR3nt: TGTGCCAGCAGTGTACGGGTAGGGGTTCAGCCCCAGCATTTT; v_gene: TRBV28; abundance: once; j_gene: TRBJ1-5; d_gene: NA
CDR3aa: CASSADRVKGYTF; CDR3nt: TGTGCCAGCAGCGCCGACAGGGTTAAAGGCTACACCTTC; v_gene: TRBV5-5; abundance: NA; j_gene: TRBJ1-2; d_gene: TRBD1
CDR3aa: CASLSGGFNEKLFF; CDR3nt: TGTGCCAGCCTCTCGGGGGGGTTTAATGAAAAACTGTTTTTT; v_gene: TRBV2; abundance: NA; j_gene: TRBJ1-4; d_gene: NA
CDR3aa: CASSFRPGQVDEQYF; CDR3nt: TGTGCCAGCAGTTTCAGGCCCGGACAGGTCGACGAGCAGTACTTC; v_gene: TRBV28; abundance: NA; j_gene: TRBJ2-7; d_gene: TRBD1
CDR3aa: CASSLSLQGQPNTGELFF; CDR3nt: TGCGCCAGCAGCTTGAGTCTCCAGGGACAACCTAACACCGGGGAGCTGTTTTTT; v_gene: TRBV5-1; abundance: NA; j_gene: TRBJ2-2; d_gene: NA
CDR3aa: CASSLQGADQPQHF; CDR3nt: TGTGCCAGCAGTCTACAGGGGGCCGATCAGCCCCAGCATTTT; v_gene: TRBV6-5; abundance: few; j_gene: TRBJ1-5; d_gene: TRBD1
CDR3aa: CASSIELLAGGSYNEQFF; CDR3nt: TGTGCCAGTAGTATAGAACTACTAGCGGGAGGCTCCTACAATGAGCAGTTCTTC; v_gene: TRBV19; abundance: NA; j_gene: TRBJ2-1; d_gene: TRBD2
CDR3aa: CASSPRGQPNTEAFF; CDR3nt: TGTGCCAGCAGCCCCCGCGGGCAGCCGAACACTGAAGCTTTCTTT; v_gene: TRBV9; abundance: NA; j_gene: TRBJ1-1; d_gene: NA
CDR3aa: CASSLAPADEQFF; CDR3nt: TGTGCCAGCAGCCTGGCCCCGGCGGATGAGCAGTTCTTC; v_gene: TRBV14; abundance: NA; j_gene: TRBJ2-1; d_gene: NA
CDR3aa: CASSLGTGGKDYGYTF; CDR3nt: TGTGCCAGCAGCTTGGGGACAGGGGGAAAGGACTATGGCTACACCTTC; v_gene: TRBV5-4; abundance: NA; j_gene: TRBJ1-2; d_gene: TRBD1
CDR3aa: CASSESESGTYRTQYF; CDR3nt: TGCGCCAGCAGTGAGTCGGAGTCCGGGACTTACAGGACCCAGTACTTC; v_gene: TRBV10-1; abundance: NA; j_gene: TRBJ2-5; d_gene: NA
CDR3aa: CASGQFPLTDTQYF; CDR3nt: TGTGCCAGTGGACAGTTTCCGCTAACAGATACGCAGTATTTT; v_gene: TRBV19; abundance: NA; j_gene: TRBJ2-3; d_gene: NA
CDR3aa: CASSSAGVNTGELFF; CDR3nt: TGTGCCAGCAGCTCGGCGGGTGTTAACACCGGGGAGCTGTTTTTT; v_gene: TRBV11-2; abundance: NA; j_gene: TRBJ2-2; d_gene: NA
CDR3aa: CASSPQAGTGGTEAFF; CDR3nt: TGCGCCAGCAGCCCACAAGCCGGGACAGGGGGCACTGAAGCTTTCTTT; v_gene: TRBV5-1; abundance: NA; j_gene: TRBJ1-1; d_gene: TRBD1
CDR3aa: CASSHGQGADTQYF; CDR3nt: TGTGCCAGCAGCCACGGACAGGGAGCAGATACGCAGTATTTT; v_gene: TRBV14; abundance: NA; j_gene: TRBJ2-3; d_gene: TRBD1
CDR3aa: CASSVVEGNTIYF; CDR3nt: TGTGCCAGCAGCGTAGTCGAGGGAAACACCATATATTTT; v_gene: TRBV9; abundance: NA; j_gene: TRBJ1-3; d_gene: NA
CDR3aa: CASSLERGGDGYTF; CDR3nt: TGTGCCAGCAGCTTAGAGCGGGGAGGGGATGGCTACACCTTC; v_gene: TRBV7-9; abundance: NA; j_gene: TRBJ1-2; d_gene: NA
CDR3aa: CASSLDPARGILNSPLHF; CDR3nt: TGTGCCAGCAGCTTAGATCCCGCCAGGGGGATACTTAATTCACCCCTCCACTTT; v_gene: TRBV11-2; abundance: NA; j_gene: TRBJ1-6; d_gene: TRBD1
CDR3aa: CASSPRQGASTGELFF; CDR3nt: TGCGCCAGCAGCCCGCGACAGGGGGCGAGCACCGGGGAGCTGTTTTTT; v_gene: TRBV5-1; abundance: NA; j_gene: TRBJ2-2; d_gene: TRBD1